A selection of T cell receptor beta chains follows, all from one sample in a study of shared clonotypes between healthy human individuals. Generated by immunoSEQ multiplex PCR, the TCRdb table keeps only in-frame clones and is missing some. The data contain 2.3 million or so clones, approximately 93% of them singletons. The source material was naive CD4+ T cells from PBMCs. All receptors come from a man in his late teens or twenties in good health. Some clones in this sample may be carry-over from other donors' samples. Both conserved end residues are part of each CDR3. The D gene is left open where the match is weak. Clone size is given for some rows only: seen once, a few or many times, or a class if the clone is expanded.

abundance: .; j_gene: TRBJ2-5; d_gene: TRBD2; v_gene: TRBV9; CDR3aa: CASSVRGLELETQYF; CDR3nt: TGTGCCAGCAGCGTAAGAGGACTAGAGCTAGAGACCCAGTACTTC
abundance: .; j_gene: TRBJ1-4; d_gene: .; v_gene: TRBV30; CDR3aa: CAWGRGRVATNEKLFF; CDR3nt: TGTGCCTGGGGGAGAGGAAGGGTTGCAACTAATGAAAAACTGTTTTTT
abundance: .; j_gene: TRBJ1-2; d_gene: .; v_gene: TRBV5-1; CDR3aa: CASSLTSIGYTF; CDR3nt: TGCGCCAGCAGCCTTACCTCGATCGGCTACACCTTC
abundance: .; j_gene: TRBJ1-4; d_gene: .; v_gene: TRBV5-1; CDR3aa: CASSLGTQSTNEKLFF; CDR3nt: TGCGCCAGCAGCTTGGGAACGCAATCAACTAATGAAAAACTGTTTTTT
abundance: .; j_gene: TRBJ1-3; d_gene: .; v_gene: TRBV7-3; CDR3aa: CASSLYPGAYSGNTIYF; CDR3nt: TGTGCCAGCAGCTTATACCCAGGAGCCTACTCTGGAAACACCATATATTTT
abundance: .; j_gene: TRBJ1-2; d_gene: .; v_gene: TRBV6-1; CDR3aa: CASSPHLHDYGYTF; CDR3nt: TGTGCCAGCAGTCCACACCTACACGACTATGGCTACACCTTC
abundance: .; j_gene: TRBJ1-3; d_gene: TRBD1; v_gene: TRBV5-1; CDR3aa: CASSLQTGRNTIYF; CDR3nt: TGCGCCAGCAGCTTACAGACAGGGCGAAACACCATATATTTT
abundance: once; j_gene: TRBJ2-3; d_gene: TRBD2; v_gene: TRBV7-8; CDR3aa: CASSSLRLAGGRHTDTQYF; CDR3nt: TGTGCCAGCAGCTCATTACGGCTAGCGGGAGGAAGGCACACAGATACGCAGTATTTT
abundance: .; j_gene: TRBJ1-5; d_gene: .; v_gene: TRBV30; CDR3aa: CAWSAPGVSNQPQHF; CDR3nt: TGTGCCTGGAGTGCCCCGGGGGTTAGCAATCAGCCCCAGCATTTT
abundance: .; j_gene: TRBJ2-7; d_gene: TRBD2; v_gene: TRBV2; CDR3aa: CASSAGGGLYEQYF; CDR3nt: TGTGCCAGCAGTGCGGGCGGGGGGCTGTACGAGCAGTACTTC
abundance: once; j_gene: TRBJ2-7; d_gene: .; v_gene: TRBV4-1; CDR3aa: CASSQWPLGAEGYEQYF; CDR3nt: TGCGCCAGCAGCCAATGGCCTCTTGGGGCCGAGGGCTACGAGCAGTACTTC
abundance: few; j_gene: TRBJ2-3; d_gene: TRBD2; v_gene: TRBV5-6; CDR3aa: CASSLGLAGITDTQYF; CDR3nt: TGTGCCAGCAGCTTGGGACTAGCGGGAATCACAGATACGCAGTATTTT
abundance: .; j_gene: TRBJ1-1; d_gene: .; v_gene: TRBV28; CDR3aa: CASSLRRSGDLSTEAFF; CDR3nt: TGTGCCAGCAGCCTCCGACGATCAGGGGATTTATCCACTGAAGCTTTCTTT
abundance: .; j_gene: TRBJ2-7; d_gene: TRBD2; v_gene: TRBV18; CDR3aa: CASSPSSGSSYEQYF; CDR3nt: TGTGCCAGCTCACCGTCTAGCGGGAGCTCCTACGAGCAGTACTTC
abundance: .; j_gene: TRBJ2-3; d_gene: .; v_gene: TRBV5-1; CDR3aa: CASSLVPTSWDTQYF; CDR3nt: TGCGCCAGCAGCTTGGTTCCAACTAGTTGGGATACGCAGTATTTT
abundance: once; j_gene: TRBJ2-7; d_gene: .; v_gene: TRBV11-2; CDR3aa: CASSLVFLGYEQYF; CDR3nt: TGTGCCAGCAGCTTGGTGTTTTTGGGTTACGAGCAGTACTTC
abundance: .; j_gene: TRBJ2-7; d_gene: .; v_gene: TRBV7-9; CDR3aa: CASSVDRTYEQYF; CDR3nt: TGTGCCAGCAGCGTCGACAGGACCTACGAGCAGTACTTC
abundance: .; j_gene: TRBJ1-2; d_gene: TRBD1; v_gene: TRBV5-4; CDR3aa: CASSLGPGPGQDNGYTF; CDR3nt: TGTGCCAGCAGCTTGGGCCCTGGGCCGGGACAGGATAATGGCTACACCTTC
abundance: once; j_gene: TRBJ1-1; d_gene: TRBD1; v_gene: TRBV7-8; CDR3aa: CASSRTQGDTEAFF; CDR3nt: TGTGCCAGCAGCAGAACACAGGGGGACACTGAAGCTTTCTTT
abundance: .; j_gene: TRBJ2-5; d_gene: TRBD1; v_gene: TRBV28; CDR3aa: CASSLRDRPLETQYF; CDR3nt: TGTGCCAGCAGTTTGAGGGACAGACCATTGGAGACCCAGTACTTC
abundance: .; j_gene: TRBJ1-5; d_gene: .; v_gene: TRBV18; CDR3aa: CASSPSGARDQPQHF; CDR3nt: TGTGCCAGCTCACCCTCAGGGGCTAGGGATCAGCCCCAGCATTTT
abundance: .; j_gene: TRBJ1-5; d_gene: .; v_gene: TRBV19; CDR3aa: CASSIWGQPQHF; CDR3nt: TGTGCCAGTAGTATCTGGGGGCAGCCCCAGCATTTT
abundance: .; j_gene: TRBJ2-2; d_gene: .; v_gene: TRBV19; CDR3aa: CASRGTGFTGELFF; CDR3nt: TGTGCCAGTAGAGGTACAGGGTTCACCGGGGAGCTGTTTTTT
abundance: .; j_gene: TRBJ1-4; d_gene: TRBD1; v_gene: TRBV7-9; CDR3aa: CASGHLPGQGDEKLFF; CDR3nt: TGTGCCAGCGGCCACCTCCCGGGGCAGGGGGATGAAAAACTGTTTTTT
abundance: .; j_gene: TRBJ1-3; d_gene: .; v_gene: TRBV7-2; CDR3aa: CASSFQGSGNTIYF; CDR3nt: TGTGCCAGCAGCTTCCAGGGCTCTGGAAACACCATATATTTT
abundance: .; j_gene: TRBJ2-7; d_gene: .; v_gene: TRBV29-1; CDR3aa: CSVQLPSYEQYF; CDR3nt: TGCAGCGTACAGCTACCCTCCTACGAGCAGTACTTC
abundance: .; j_gene: TRBJ2-2; d_gene: TRBD2; v_gene: TRBV5-1; CDR3aa: CASSPRASGRLSGGELFF; CDR3nt: TGCGCCAGCAGCCCGCGGGCTAGCGGGAGACTGAGCGGCGGGGAGCTGTTTTTT
abundance: .; j_gene: TRBJ1-5; d_gene: .; v_gene: TRBV2; CDR3aa: CASSDGRFYGNQPQHF; CDR3nt: TGTGCCAGCAGTGACGGCCGGTTTTACGGCAATCAGCCCCAGCATTTT
abundance: .; j_gene: TRBJ2-7; d_gene: .; v_gene: TRBV30; CDR3aa: CAWTPGQVGEQYF; CDR3nt: TGTGCCTGGACTCCCGGCCAGGTTGGAGAGCAGTACTTC
abundance: .; j_gene: TRBJ2-2; d_gene: .; v_gene: TRBV5-1; CDR3aa: CASSYGHTTGELFF; CDR3nt: TGCGCCAGCAGCTACGGACATACCACCGGGGAGCTGTTTTTT
abundance: .; j_gene: TRBJ1-5; d_gene: .; v_gene: TRBV30; CDR3aa: CAWSVLEGQPQHF; CDR3nt: TGTGCCTGGAGTGTACTTGAAGGTCAGCCCCAGCATTTT
abundance: once; j_gene: TRBJ2-5; d_gene: .; v_gene: TRBV18; CDR3aa: CASSSSMGGQETQYF; CDR3nt: TGTGCCAGCTCATCCTCGATGGGCGGGCAAGAGACCCAGTACTTC
abundance: .; j_gene: TRBJ1-2; d_gene: .; v_gene: TRBV9; CDR3aa: CASSVGGNYGYTF; CDR3nt: TGTGCCAGCAGCGTAGGAGGGAACTATGGCTACACCTTC
abundance: .; j_gene: TRBJ2-4; d_gene: .; v_gene: TRBV30; CDR3aa: CAWRSGPWGNIQYF; CDR3nt: TGTGCCTGGAGATCGGGACCCTGGGGAAACATTCAGTACTTC
abundance: .; j_gene: TRBJ2-7; d_gene: .; v_gene: TRBV5-1; CDR3aa: CASSMEGVRNEQYF; CDR3nt: TGCGCCAGCAGCATGGAGGGGGTTAGGAACGAGCAGTACTTC
abundance: .; j_gene: TRBJ2-7; d_gene: .; v_gene: TRBV27; CDR3aa: CASSSSKGVSYEQYF; CDR3nt: TGTGCCAGCAGTTCCTCTAAGGGAGTCTCCTACGAGCAGTACTTC
abundance: once; j_gene: TRBJ2-7; d_gene: .; v_gene: TRBV20-1; CDR3aa: CSAAGTYEQYF; CDR3nt: TGCAGTGCTGCCGGAACCTACGAGCAGTACTTC
abundance: .; j_gene: TRBJ1-4; d_gene: TRBD1; v_gene: TRBV10-1; CDR3aa: CASRSGTGCEKLFF; CDR3nt: TGCGCCAGCAGGTCCGGGACAGGGTGTGAAAAACTGTTTTTT
abundance: .; j_gene: TRBJ2-7; d_gene: .; v_gene: TRBV28; CDR3aa: CASISTSSSYEQYF; CDR3nt: TGTGCCAGCATCAGCACTAGTTCGTCCTACGAGCAGTACTTC
abundance: once; j_gene: TRBJ2-1; d_gene: TRBD2; v_gene: TRBV28; CDR3aa: CASDGGGRTYNEQFF; CDR3nt: TGTGCCAGCGATGGGGGGGGTCGAACCTACAATGAGCAGTTCTTC
abundance: .; j_gene: TRBJ2-6; d_gene: .; v_gene: TRBV19; CDR3aa: CASSDYIGGANVLTF; CDR3nt: TGTGCCAGTAGTGACTATATAGGGGGGGCCAACGTCCTGACTTTC
abundance: .; j_gene: TRBJ1-2; d_gene: .; v_gene: TRBV5-1; CDR3aa: CASSLDGDAGYTF; CDR3nt: TGCGCCAGCAGCTTGGATGGGGATGCTGGCTACACCTTC
abundance: .; j_gene: TRBJ2-1; d_gene: .; v_gene: TRBV5-4; CDR3aa: CASSLDSRTLRVEQFF; CDR3nt: TGTGCCAGCAGCTTGGACTCGCGGACGTTAAGGGTTGAGCAGTTCTTC
abundance: .; j_gene: TRBJ1-4; d_gene: TRBD1; v_gene: TRBV28; CDR3aa: CASLGQGREKLFF; CDR3nt: TGTGCCAGCCTGGGACAGGGGCGTGAAAAACTGTTTTTT
abundance: .; j_gene: TRBJ2-7; d_gene: .; v_gene: TRBV28; CDR3aa: CASSPLRGVYSYEQYF; CDR3nt: TGTGCCAGCAGTCCCCTCCGCGGGGTTTACTCCTACGAGCAGTACTTC
abundance: .; j_gene: TRBJ2-7; d_gene: TRBD1; v_gene: TRBV5-6; CDR3aa: CASSPWEQGSSYEQYF; CDR3nt: TGTGCCAGCAGCCCTTGGGAACAGGGGAGCTCCTACGAGCAGTACTTC
abundance: .; j_gene: TRBJ2-5; d_gene: .; v_gene: TRBV28; CDR3aa: CASSHRQFQETQYF; CDR3nt: TGTGCCAGCAGTCACCGACAGTTCCAAGAGACCCAGTACTTC
abundance: .; j_gene: TRBJ1-5; d_gene: .; v_gene: TRBV6-1; CDR3aa: CASSEARIYSNQPQHF; CDR3nt: TGTGCCAGCAGTGAAGCTCGCATATATAGCAATCAGCCCCAGCATTTT
abundance: .; j_gene: TRBJ1-2; d_gene: .; v_gene: TRBV27; CDR3aa: CASSLNREGGYTF; CDR3nt: TGTGCCAGCAGTTTGAACAGGGAGGGTGGCTACACCTTC
abundance: .; j_gene: TRBJ1-3; d_gene: TRBD1; v_gene: TRBV4-3; CDR3aa: CASSQGIPDRASGNTIYF; CDR3nt: TGCGCCAGCAGCCAAGGTATCCCGGACAGGGCGTCGGGAAACACCATATATTTT
abundance: .; j_gene: TRBJ2-1; d_gene: .; v_gene: TRBV5-1; CDR3aa: CASSFLKGYEQFF; CDR3nt: TGCGCCAGCAGCTTCTTAAAGGGCTATGAGCAGTTCTTC
abundance: .; j_gene: TRBJ1-1; d_gene: .; v_gene: TRBV25-1; CDR3aa: CASMGGTEAFF; CDR3nt: TGTGCCAGCATGGGCGGCACTGAAGCTTTCTTT
abundance: .; j_gene: TRBJ2-7; d_gene: .; v_gene: TRBV5-1; CDR3aa: CASSLLTSSYEQYF; CDR3nt: TGCGCCAGCAGCTTGTTAACGAGCTCCTACGAGCAGTACTTC
abundance: .; j_gene: TRBJ2-5; d_gene: TRBD1; v_gene: TRBV28; CDR3aa: CASSAGTGDEETQYF; CDR3nt: TGTGCCAGCAGTGCCGGGACAGGGGATGAAGAGACCCAGTACTTC
abundance: .; j_gene: TRBJ2-7; d_gene: .; v_gene: TRBV7-2; CDR3aa: CASSSAGYYEQYF; CDR3nt: TGTGCCAGCAGCTCGGCGGGGTACTACGAGCAGTACTTC
abundance: .; j_gene: TRBJ2-1; d_gene: .; v_gene: TRBV11-3; CDR3aa: CASSPGSRVDNEQFF; CDR3nt: TGTGCCAGCAGCCCTGGGTCGCGGGTCGACAATGAGCAGTTCTTC
abundance: .; j_gene: TRBJ2-7; d_gene: .; v_gene: TRBV5-6; CDR3aa: CASSYRVGFEQYF; CDR3nt: TGTGCCAGCAGCTACAGGGTAGGGTTCGAGCAGTACTTC
abundance: .; j_gene: TRBJ2-1; d_gene: TRBD1; v_gene: TRBV5-1; CDR3aa: CASSLSGQGRSYNEQFF; CDR3nt: TGCGCCAGCAGTCTGAGTGGACAGGGGAGGTCCTACAATGAGCAGTTCTTC